Each of the 22 T cell receptor beta chains below was sequenced from the same sample in a study of OX40 agonist ivuxolimab in advanced cancers. The method was immunoSEQ multiplex PCR; TCRdb's version includes in-frame clones alone and lacks a portion of them. The sample lists around 50,000 clones, 75% to 80% seen once, with roughly 7.3% in the top ten. Sample: CD4+ or CD8+ T cells sorted from blood, taken in a trial of the OX40 agonist ivuxolimab. Receptors originate from an adult with an advanced solid tumor such as melanoma, head and neck, liver or kidney cancer.

The chain employs TRBV6-5 and TRBJ2-2, with a tentative D call TRBD2 (6 bases). Germline lookup yields CDR1 MNHEY and CDR2 SVGAGI. V was trimmed by 5 bases and J by 1 base, leaving 11 bases between them. The CDR3 runs 15 residues. The CDR3 DNA reads TGTGCCAGCAGTGGAGGACTAAGGAACACCGGGGAGCTGTTTTTT. It specifies CASSGGLRNTGELFF.

The chain uses TRBV5-1 and TRBJ2-7; TRBD2 aligns across 11 bases. Per the germline V gene, CDR1 is SGHRS and CDR2 is YFSETQ. The CDR3 spans 16 residues. The trim removed 5 bases at V and 6 bases at J, leaving 13 bases unmatched. CDR3 sequence (DNA): TGCGCCAGCAGTTTAGCGGGAGGGCAATACTTGAGCGAGCAGTACTTC. Its protein is CASSLAGGQYLSEQYF.

This clone was detected a few times. The CDR3 protein is CASSLAGPLTDTQYF. CDR3 in DNA: TGTGCCAGCAGCCTGGCGGGACCTCTAACAGATACGCAGTATTTT. This sequence joins TRBV5-6 and TRBJ2-3; weak D call: TRBD2 (6 bases). Trimming removed 4 bases at V and 3 bases at J, with 15 bases between. This CDR3 comprises 15 residues. The germline V gene has CDR1 SGHDT and CDR2 YYEEEE.

The chain employs TRBV7-9 and TRBJ2-1; a weak D match, TRBD2 (6 bases). Germline V gene data show CDR1 as SEHNR and CDR2 as FQNEAQ (reference sequence). This CDR3 has 14 amino acids. V was trimmed by 5 bases and J by 10 bases, leaving 18 bases between them. CDR3 loop: CASSRPASAGEQFF. In DNA form, the CDR3 reads TGTGCCAGCAGCCGTCCAGCGTCTGCGGGGGAGCAGTTCTTC.

The chain couples TRBV30 to TRBJ1-4; TRBD1 aligns across 7 bases. Losses at the gene ends were 0 bases for V and 10 bases for J; bases not matched to a gene: 17. This CDR3 region has 17 residues. From germline, CDR1 is GTSNPN and CDR2 SVGIG (reference sequence). CDR3 in DNA: TGTGCCTGGAGTGTCCCTATTAAAGACAGGGTATTTAGAAAACTGTTTTTT. Its translation is CAWSVPIKDRVFRKLFF.

The CDR3 is CAISGGRSSGNTIYF. CDR3 coding DNA: TGTGCCATCAGTGGCGGACGGAGCTCTGGAAACACCATATATTTT. V usage is TRBV10-3 and J usage is TRBJ1-3, with D hard to call. Germline V lookup: CDR1 ENHRY, CDR2 SYGVKD. The CDR3 is 15 residues long. With 4 bases removed from V and 0 bases from J, the gap between germline ends came to 10 bases.

The V call is TRBV19, the J call TRBJ1-2; D might be TRBD1 (5 bases). There are 14 residues in the CDR3. Trimming removed 1 base at V and 2 bases at J, with 8 bases between. The germline V gene has CDR1 LNHDA and CDR2 SQIVND (reference sequence). The CDR3 bases are TGTGCCAGTAGTATAGGCCAGGGAAACTATGGCTACACCTTC. It yields the protein CASSIGQGNYGYTF.

This rearrangement joins TRBV19 to TRBJ1-1; no clear D. V lost 6 bases to trimming and J lost 3 bases, with 20 bases between them. In germline, CDR1 is LNHDA, CDR2 SQIVND (reference sequence). This CDR3 comprises 16 residues. CDR3 bases: TGTGCCAGTAGGATGCTAAGGAAGGGATCTCACACTGAAGCTTTCTTT. Protein product: CASRMLRKGSHTEAFF.

This chain connects TRBV10-3 to TRBJ1-2; possible D gene TRBD1, 5 bases. The CDR3 sequence is 12 residues long. V lost 11 bases to trimming and J lost 4 bases, with 14 bases between them. Germline V lookup: CDR1 ENHRY, CDR2 SYGVKD. CDR3 in amino acids: CAVLQDRYGYTF. The CDR3, as DNA: TGTGCCGTCCTACAGGATCGCTATGGCTACACCTTC.

This clone was seen only a few times. The chain recombines TRBV5-1 with TRBJ2-1; D not certain. Deletions cut 2 bases from V and 4 bases from J, with 10 bases between. Germline V lookup: CDR1 SGHRS, CDR2 YFSETQ. The CDR3 has 14 residues. The CDR3 here is CASSFGDSYNEQFF. The CDR3 DNA reads as TGCGCCAGCAGCTTTGGCGATTCATACAATGAGCAGTTCTTC.

This clone was observed a single time. The rearrangement links TRBV4-1 to TRBJ2-7; D unclear. CDR1 and CDR2 (germline): MGHRA, YSYEKL. Trimming took 4 bases from V and 0 from J, leaving 19 bases between them. The CDR3 contains 17 residues. CDR3 DNA: TGCGCCAGCAGCCTACGGGCAGATTCACACCCCTCCTACGAGCAGTACTTC. Translation: CASSLRADSHPSYEQYF.

This chain connects TRBV2 to TRBJ2-5; TRBD1 is a possible D gene (5 bases). V gave up 7 bases and J gave up 1 base, with 22 bases separating them. Germline V gene sequence: CDR1 SNHLY, CDR2 FYNNEI. This CDR3 is built from 17 residues. CDR3 DNA sequence: TGTGCCAGCAAACGTACTCCAGGGCGGAGCCTCCAAGAGACCCAGTACTTC. Its protein product is CASKRTPGRSLQETQYF.

The rearrangement uses TRBV6-1 and TRBJ1-1; possibly TRBD1 for D (5 bases). V gave up 5 bases and J gave up 1 base, with 11 bases separating them. The CDR3 runs to 14 residues. The germline CDR1 and CDR2 sequences are MNHNS and SASEGT. The CDR3 is CASSTGTGNTEAFF. As DNA, the CDR3 is TGTGCCAGCAGTACCGGGACGGGGAACACTGAAGCTTTCTTT.

The rearrangement joins TRBV7-6 to TRBJ2-7; D unclear. Looked up from germline, CDR1 is SGHVS and CDR2 is FNYEAQ. The V and J ends lost 3 bases and 4 bases respectively, with 10 bases between them. The CDR3 has 13 residues. The CDR3 spells CASSFSGSYEQYF. As DNA, the CDR3 is TGTGCCAGCAGCTTTAGTGGTTCGTACGAGCAGTACTTC.

The V gene is TRBV27, the J gene TRBJ2-1; D assignment may be TRBD1 or TRBD2 (5 bases each). CDR1 is MNHEY, CDR2 SMNVEV, per germline (reference sequence). There are 14 residues in the CDR3. V was shortened by 2 bases and J by 8 bases, with 13 bases between the two germline ends. CDR3 in amino acids: CASSLGLGTYEQFF. CDR3 coding DNA: TGTGCCAGCAGTTTAGGTCTCGGGACGTATGAGCAGTTCTTC.

This chain joins TRBV2 and TRBJ1-4; D is perhaps TRBD1 (6 bases). The CDR3 runs 15 residues. With 8 bases removed from V and 6 bases from J, the gap between germline ends came to 19 bases. Germline loops: CDR1 SNHLY, CDR2 FYNNEI. CDR3 amino acids: CASAEIPGVDEKLFF. CDR3 in DNA: TGTGCCAGCGCCGAAATACCAGGGGTGGATGAAAAACTGTTTTTT.

This clone turned up a few times. V is TRBV27 and J is TRBJ2-1, with 9 positions matching TRBD1. Germline lookup yields CDR1 MNHEY and CDR2 SMNVEV (reference sequence). Trimming at V came to 5 bases and at J to 8 bases, leaving 7 bases not matched to a gene. The CDR3 is 14 amino acids. CDR3 sequence (DNA): TGTGCCAGCAGTCCGGGACAGGGCCTTGATGAGCAGTTCTTC. It is translated as CASSPGQGLDEQFF.

The chain recombines TRBV18 with TRBJ1-1; D is uncertain. The CDR3 is 13 residues long. Trimming left V 2 bases short and J 0 bases short, with 4 bases between. Per the germline V gene, CDR1 is KGHSH and CDR2 is LQKENI. CDR3: CASSPSVNTEAFF. CDR3 DNA sequence: TGTGCCAGCTCACCATCCGTGAACACTGAAGCTTTCTTT.

The chain links TRBV7-9 to TRBJ2-4; D remains ambiguous. This CDR3 is 13 amino acids long. From germline, CDR1 is SEHNR and CDR2 FQNEAQ (reference sequence). V gave up 3 bases and J gave up 5 bases, with 8 bases separating them. The CDR3, as DNA: TGTGCCAGCAGCTTCGGCAACCAAAACATTCAGTACTTC. Amino acids: CASSFGNQNIQYF.

This clone was detected a few times. V usage is TRBV19 and J usage is TRBJ2-7; the D call may be TRBD1 or TRBD2 (5 bases each). Germline CDR1 and CDR2: LNHDA and SQIVND (reference sequence). CDR3 length: 14 amino acids. V lost 9 bases and J lost 0, with 15 bases in between. CDR3 sequence: CASLGAGSSYEQYF. The DNA for the CDR3 is TGTGCCAGCCTTGGGGCAGGGAGCTCCTACGAGCAGTACTTC.

The genes are TRBV7-2 and TRBJ1-1; TRBD1 matches 7 bases. This CDR3 region has 15 residues. Germline trimming cut 5 bases from V and 1 base from J; bases unmatched to any gene: 7. The germline gives CDR1 SGHTA, CDR2 FQGNSA. CDR3 protein: CASSPGGVGNTEAFF. The CDR3 DNA reads as TGTGCCAGCAGCCCAGGGGGGGTAGGGAACACTGAAGCTTTCTTT.

The rearrangement uses TRBV14 and TRBJ2-1, with a tentative D call TRBD2 (5 bases). Germline V gene data show CDR1 as SGHDN and CDR2 as FVKESK. The CDR3 totals 16 residues. Trimming stripped 0 bases from V and 2 bases from J, with 11 bases between. The CDR3 protein is CASSQERAGPYNEQFF. The CDR3 DNA reads TGTGCCAGCAGCCAAGAGCGGGCCGGACCCTACAATGAGCAGTTCTTC.